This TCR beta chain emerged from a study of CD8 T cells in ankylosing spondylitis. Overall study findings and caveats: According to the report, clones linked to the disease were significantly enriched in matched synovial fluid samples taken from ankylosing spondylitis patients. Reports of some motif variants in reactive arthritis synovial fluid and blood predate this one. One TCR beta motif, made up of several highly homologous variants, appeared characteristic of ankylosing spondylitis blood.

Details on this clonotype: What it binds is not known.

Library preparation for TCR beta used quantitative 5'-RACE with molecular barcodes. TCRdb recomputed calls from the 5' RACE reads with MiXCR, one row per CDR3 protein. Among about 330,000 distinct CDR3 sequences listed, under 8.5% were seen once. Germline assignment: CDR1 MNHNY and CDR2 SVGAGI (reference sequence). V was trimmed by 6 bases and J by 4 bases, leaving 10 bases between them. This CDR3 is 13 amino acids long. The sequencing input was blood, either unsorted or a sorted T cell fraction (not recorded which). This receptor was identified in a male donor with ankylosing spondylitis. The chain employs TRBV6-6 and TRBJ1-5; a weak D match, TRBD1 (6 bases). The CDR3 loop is CASRGHPNQPQHF. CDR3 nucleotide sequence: TGTGCCAGCAGGGGACATCCTAATCAGCCCCAGCATTTT.